One and the same sample provided the 20 T cell receptor beta chains below, sequenced in a study of Graves' ophthalmopathy and Graves' hyperthyroidism listed by TCRdb under 2018. Instrument used: Illumina HiSeq 2000. For repertoire sequencing, TCR beta CDR3 regions were amplified from RNA transcripts. A first-round RT-PCR used HTBI primers with the Qiagen OneStep RT-PCR kit, followed by a second-round multiplex PCR, size selection and purification. TCRdb passed the public sequencing reads through fastp at Q25 and MiXCR, retaining productive beta sequences. Rows with one shared CDR3 protein collapse into an entry with the most common genes and DNA. For this sample there are 1 million to 1.3 million distinct CDR3 sequences; approximately 35% appear just once. The ten largest clones take up 11% of the sample. The sequenced sample was peripheral blood or thyroid tissue (not recorded which). The receptors derive from an adult man with Graves' hyperthyroidism.

This clonotype was counted once. The chain links TRBV7-2 to TRBJ1-5, with D perhaps TRBD1 (6 bases). The V gene lost 5 bases and the J gene lost 2 bases, with 16 bases spanning the gap. The germline gives CDR1 SGHTA, CDR2 FQGNSA. CDR3 length: 16 amino acids. CDR3 sequence (DNA): TGTGCCAGCAGCGTCAGGGCGGGGGGCGGCAATCAGCCCCAGCATTTT. Translated: CASSVRAGGGNQPQHF.

This clonotype came up many times. This chain links TRBV6-5 with TRBJ2-7, with D possibly TRBD2 on 7 matching bases. The ends were cut back, 4 bases at V and 3 bases at J, with 13 bases in the middle. CDR1 is MNHEY and CDR2 is SVGAGI in the germline V gene. CDR3 size: 14 residues. The CDR3 reads CASSLGGDIYEQYF. The CDR3 DNA is TGTGCCAGCAGTTTAGGGGGGGACATCTACGAGCAGTACTTC.

In its sample, this clonotype was seen once. This sequence joins TRBV29-1 and TRBJ2-7, with 8 bases lining up with TRBD1. Germline V CDR1 and CDR2: SQVTM, ANQGSEA. V lost 5 bases and J lost 4; bases outside the gene matches: 10. This CDR3 is built from 14 residues. The CDR3 loop is CSVRAGTGQYEQYF. Here the CDR3 DNA reads TGCAGCGTTCGTGCCGGGACAGGCCAATACGAGCAGTACTTC.

This clonotype occurred a few times. The chain has TRBV5-4 and TRBJ2-7; a possible D gene is TRBD1 (5 bases). Trimming pared 0 bases from V and 2 bases from J, leaving 12 bases between. In germline, CDR1 is SGHNT, CDR2 YYREEE (reference sequence). The CDR3 consists of 15 residues. The CDR3, as DNA: TGTGCCAGCAGCTTGGTTGCGGCAGGGACCTACGAGCAGTACTTC. As protein: CASSLVAAGTYEQYF.

This clonotype was picked up many times. The chain is built from TRBV5-1 and TRBJ2-7; D might be TRBD2 (7 bases). V lost 6 bases to trimming and J lost 3 bases, with 16 bases between them. Germline values: CDR1 SGHRS, CDR2 YFSETQ. This CDR3 region has 14 residues. The CDR3 reads CASTGRQGSYEQYF. The CDR3 nucleotides are TGCGCCAGCACCGGGAGGCAGGGGAGCTACGAGCAGTACTTC.

This clonotype was counted many times. The chain is built from TRBV19 and TRBJ2-7; 10 bases are shared with TRBD2. The germline CDR1 and CDR2 sequences are LNHDA and SQIVND (reference sequence). There are 14 residues in the CDR3. Unmatched junction bases numbered 6, after V lost 9 bases and J lost 1 base. The CDR3 sequence: CASRTSGGSYEQYF. As DNA, the CDR3 is TGTGCCAGCCGGACTAGCGGAGGGTCCTACGAGCAGTACTTC.

A note on this clonotype: As the CDR3 is not closed by the conserved phenylalanine or tryptophan, this likely results from a read error. The limits of the CDR3 on the DNA are not certain, so only TCRdb's listed CDR3 is given. The V and J genes are TRBV25-1 and TRBJ1-1; TRBD1, the table's D call, lacks a check against the DNA. Germline assignment: CDR1 MGHDK and CDR2 SYGVNS. The CDR3 region is 17 residues in length, termini included. CDR3 residues: CASSEFPGRTMATPSVR.

This clonotype occurred once. The V and J genes are TRBV29-1 and TRBJ2-2; 7 bases are a match to TRBD2. Trimming cost V 8 bases and J 6 bases; bases outside gene matches: 12. The CDR3 length is 14 residues. From germline, CDR1 is SQVTM and CDR2 ANQGSEA. The DNA of the CDR3 is TGCAGCAGTGAAGTTGCGGGAGTAGCCGGGGAGCTGTTTTTT. Translating gives CSSEVAGVAGELFF.

This clonotype was found a few times. The rearrangement uses TRBV3-1 and TRBJ2-2; possibly TRBD1 for D (6 bases). The length of the CDR3 is 16 residues. CDR1 is LGHDT and CDR2 is YNNKEL in the germline V gene (reference sequence). V shed 2 bases and J shed 1 base, with 11 bases lying between them. CDR3 in DNA: TGTGCCAGCAGCCAACTAGGGGGTGTGAACACCGGGGAGCTGTTTTTT. Translation gives CASSQLGGVNTGELFF.

This clonotype was seen only a few times. The chain is built from TRBV20-1 and TRBJ2-6, with TRBD2 matching 11 bases. The V segment lost 1 base and the J segment 0 bases; nucleotides outside the gene matches: 2. Germline loops: CDR1 DFQATT, CDR2 SNEGSKA (reference sequence). The length of the CDR3 is 17 residues. The CDR3 protein is CSARGLAGNSGANVLTF. The CDR3 coding sequence is TGCAGTGCTAGAGGACTAGCGGGGAACTCTGGGGCCAACGTCCTGACTTTC.

In this sample, this clonotype turned up once. This chain links TRBV4-1 with TRBJ1-5; D possibly corresponds to TRBD1 (5 bases). Germline lookup yields CDR1 MGHRA and CDR2 YSYEKL. The CDR3 has 16 residues. Trimming took 3 bases from V and 0 from J, leaving 12 bases between them. The chain's CDR3 is CASSHRRDLSNQPQHF. CDR3 coding DNA: TGCGCCAGCAGCCACAGAAGGGACCTTAGCAATCAGCCCCAGCATTTT.

The chain joins TRBV9 to TRBJ2-7; the D gene is possibly TRBD2 (6 bases). Germline V gene lookup returns CDR1 SGDLS and CDR2 YYNGEE. The CDR3 contains 13 residues. Trimming stripped 4 bases from V and 7 bases from J, with 15 bases between. CDR3 sequence reads: CASSSPPGGEQYF. CDR3 nucleotide sequence: TGTGCCAGCAGCTCCCCCCCCGGGGGAGAGCAGTACTTC.

This chain joins TRBV12-3 or TRBV12-4 and TRBJ1-4, with D perhaps matching TRBD1 (5 bases). This CDR3 contains 16 residues. V shed 4 bases and J shed 7 bases, with 19 bases lying between them. The CDR3 here is CASSSHLTVRGEKLFF. In DNA form, the CDR3 reads TGTGCCAGCAGTTCCCACTTGACGGTGAGGGGTGAAAAACTGTTTTTT.

In the case of this clonotype: A read error is likely, as this CDR3 ends without the conserved phenylalanine or tryptophan. Because the CDR3's place on the DNA is in doubt, the DNA is left out and the CDR3 is given as listed by TCRdb. This chain uses TRBV6-5 with TRBJ1-4; TRBD1, the table's D call, was not compared with the DNA. CDR1 MNHEY and CDR2 SVGAGI come from the germline V gene. The CDR3 region is 8 residues in length, termini included. This CDR3 is CASRPTGV.

This clonotype occurred a few times. This chain links TRBV27 with TRBJ1-5; D gene unclear. CDR3 size: 14 residues. The V gene lost 3 bases and the J gene lost 0 bases, with 6 bases spanning the gap. CDR1 is MNHEY and CDR2 is SMNVEV in the germline V gene (reference sequence). The CDR3 region is CASSFPYSNQPQHF. The CDR3 nucleotides are TGTGCCAGCAGTTTTCCATATAGCAATCAGCCCCAGCATTTT.

This clonotype was observed at least ten times. The chain recombines TRBV5-1 with TRBJ2-5; TRBD1 matches at 9 bases. V shed 5 bases, J shed 1 base, and the junction held 9 bases outside the gene matches. This CDR3 has 16 amino acids. CDR1 and CDR2 from the germline V gene are SGHRS and YFSETQ. This CDR3 is CASRRGDRAIQETQYF. For the CDR3, the DNA is TGCGCCAGCAGGAGAGGGGACAGGGCAATCCAAGAGACCCAGTACTTC.

This clonotype was counted only a few times. This rearrangement joins TRBV12-3 or TRBV12-4 to TRBJ1-3; the D is unclear. The V end lost 1 base, the J end lost 2 bases, and 12 bases lay between the germline ends. The CDR3 is made up of 16 amino acids. The CDR3 DNA follows: TGTGCCAGCAGTTTAGAGTCGCGTCTGACTGGAAACACCATATATTTT. Protein sequence: CASSLESRLTGNTIYF.

As for this clonotype: The junction differs from germline at one of its ends, possibly a read error. The rearrangement uses TRBV7-3 and TRBJ1-2, with D possibly being TRBD1 (5 bases). CDR1 is SGHTA and CDR2 is FQGTGA in the germline V gene. This CDR3 has 15 amino acids. CDR3 sequence reads: CASRPKMGVAGGYTF. CDR3 bases: TGCGCCAGCAGACCTAAGATGGGGGTGGCAGGGGGCTACACCTTC.

This clonotype came up a few times. CDR3 bases: TGTGCCAGCAGCTGGGGACAGGTCCAAGAGACCCAGTACTTC. Amino acids: CASSWGQVQETQYF. The V and J genes are TRBV2 and TRBJ2-5; 8 nucleotides align to TRBD1. CDR1 and CDR2 from the germline V gene are SNHLY and FYNNEI. CDR3 length: 14 amino acids. Trimming removed 6 bases from V and 1 base from J; junction bases left unmatched: 4.

At least ten counts were recorded for this clonotype. The chain has TRBV7-9 and TRBJ1-3; a possible D gene is TRBD1 (5 bases). V was clipped by 3 bases and J by 0 bases, with 12 bases between them. The CDR3 sequence is 16 residues long. CDR1 is SEHNR, CDR2 FQNEAQ, per germline (reference sequence). The CDR3, as DNA: TGTGCCAGCAGCTTCCTGGGACTGCTCTCTGGAAACACCATATATTTT. Amino acid sequence: CASSFLGLLSGNTIYF.